These T cell receptor beta chains were read from a single sample in a study of T cells in Graves' hyperthyroidism and ophthalmopathy. A single record per CDR3 protein comes from TCRdb applying MiXCR to the multiplex PCR reads. The profile shows about 720,000 distinct CDR3 sequences, about 15% of them singletons. The sequenced sample was blood. Receptor source: a man aged 18 to 29 with Graves' hyperthyroidism. Both conserved end residues are part of each CDR3. The D gene is left open where the match is weak. Clone size appears in some rows only: once, few, many, or a class for an expanded clone.

DNA | CDR3 | J | size | D | V
TGTGCCAGCAGCCCAAGGTGGACAGGGACTAGCGGGAGCGCCAATGAGCAGTTCTTC | CASSPRWTGTSGSANEQFF | TRBJ2-1 | . | TRBD2 | TRBV7-9
TGCAGTGCTAGCCCAGGGGGCAAGGACGAGCAGTACTTC | CSASPGGKDEQYF | TRBJ2-7 | few | TRBD1 | TRBV20-1
TGTGCCAGCAGCTTAGCTTCGGTCTCATGGGGCACTGAAGCTTTCTTT | CASSLASVSWGTEAFF | TRBJ1-1 | many | . | TRBV7-9
TGCAGTGCTAGCGGGAGGGGAAGCCATACGCAGTATTTT | CSASGRGSHTQYF | TRBJ2-3 | many | TRBD2 | TRBV20-1
TGTGCCAGCAGCCTTAGAGGACAGGAAGCTTTCTTT | CASSLRGQEAFF | TRBJ1-1 | many | . | TRBV11-3
TGTGCCAGCAGCTTAGTAGGGGGCGGGAGTTTCCCCTACAATGAGCAGTTCTTC | CASSLVGGGSFPYNEQFF | TRBJ2-1 | many | . | TRBV11-3
TGTGCCAGCAGCTTAACAGGCGGGAGGGGTCCCTACAATGAGCAGTTCTTC | CASSLTGGRGPYNEQFF | TRBJ2-1 | . | TRBD2 | TRBV7-3
TGTGCCAGCAGTCCACGGGGGGAGGCCCAGTACTTC | CASSPRGEAQYF | TRBJ2-5 | few | TRBD2 | TRBV12-3/TRBV12-4
TGCAGCGTCGGCTTGAACACTGAAGCTTTCTTT | CSVGLNTEAFF | TRBJ1-1 | many | . | TRBV29-1
TGCAGTGCTGGCCGAGGCGGGAGGGCGGAAAATGAGCAGTTCTTC | CSAGRGGRAENEQFF | TRBJ2-1 | few | TRBD2 | TRBV20-1
TGTGCCAGCAGCTTAGGGCTAGCGGGAGGAAGGGAGACCCAGTACTTC | CASSLGLAGGRETQYF | TRBJ2-5 | many | TRBD2 | TRBV7-2
TGTGCCAGCAGGGAACAGGGGAACATTCAGTACTTC | CASREQGNIQYF | TRBJ2-4 | many | TRBD1 | TRBV28
TGTGCCAGCAGCTCGGGGGACAGAACCTACACAGATACGCAGTATTTT | CASSSGDRTYTDTQYF | TRBJ2-3 | . | . | TRBV5-5